A selection of T cell receptor beta chains follows, all from one sample in a study of patients and donors after allogeneic stem cell transplantation. Using its own MiXCR run on the RT-PCR reads, TCRdb lists one record per CDR3 protein. Seen here are hundreds of thousands of distinct CDR3 sequences, more than 15% observed once, and the top ten hold 6% to 8%. Material: blood, either unsorted or a sorted T cell fraction (not recorded which). All receptors come from a human donor who was either an allogeneic HSCT recipient or a stem cell or donor lymphocyte infusion donor (not recorded which). It is not recorded whose cells these are; they may come from a transplant donor. CDR3s include the opening cysteine and the closing phenylalanine or tryptophan. Each record gives: V gene, clone size, J gene, D gene, CDR3 DNA, CDR3 protein. D genes are given only for firm matches. For some rows the clone size is stated as once, few or many, or as a class when expanded; others skip it.

V: TRBV13; size: NA; J: TRBJ2-7; D: TRBD2; DNA: TGTGCCAGCAGCTTAGACCTAGCGGGGGCGAAGCCCTACGAGCAGTACTTC; CDR3: CASSLDLAGAKPYEQYF
V: TRBV6-2/TRBV6-3; size: NA; J: TRBJ2-3; D: TRBD2; DNA: TGTGCCAGCAGTCTCCGGAAAGGACTAGCGGGGGGTGCAGATACGCAGTATTTT; CDR3: CASSLRKGLAGGADTQYF
V: TRBV5-1; size: few; J: TRBJ2-2; D: NA; DNA: TGCGCCAGCAGCCGTCGGGGGGCAAACACCGGGGAGCTGTTTTTT; CDR3: CASSRRGANTGELFF
V: TRBV15; size: many; J: TRBJ1-2; D: NA; DNA: TGTGCCACCAGCAGAGTAAAATCGGTTCCGTTGGATGGCTACACCTTC; CDR3: CATSRVKSVPLDGYTF
V: TRBV19; size: NA; J: TRBJ1-2; D: NA; DNA: TGTGCCAGTATGAGGGAGGGCCGCCATGGCTACACCTTC; CDR3: CASMREGRHGYTF
V: TRBV11-3; size: few; J: TRBJ2-5; D: TRBD2; DNA: TGTGCCAGCAGCCCCCGGGCCCCCGGGGGGCAAGAGACCCAGTACTTC; CDR3: CASSPRAPGGQETQYF
V: TRBV4-2; size: NA; J: TRBJ2-2; D: TRBD2; DNA: TGTGCCAGCAGCCAAGAGACACGGACTAGCGGGGGGTTAATCGGGGAGCTGTTTTTT; CDR3: CASSQETRTSGGLIGELFF
V: TRBV6-1; size: few; J: TRBJ2-2; D: TRBD2; DNA: TGTGCCAGCAGTCGCCGACTAGCGAGAGATGCCGGGGAGCTGTTTTTT; CDR3: CASSRRLARDAGELFF
V: TRBV4-3; size: few; J: TRBJ2-7; D: NA; DNA: TGCGCCAGCAGCCAAGAAGCTCGCGGTTCCTACGAGCAGTACTTC; CDR3: CASSQEARGSYEQYF
V: TRBV3-1; size: few; J: TRBJ1-1; D: NA; DNA: TGTGCCAGCAGCCAAACTGGTGAAGCTTTCTTT; CDR3: CASSQTGEAFF
V: TRBV5-1; size: few; J: TRBJ1-2; D: TRBD1; DNA: TGCGCCAGCAGCTCACAGGGGCTTGGCTATGGCTACACCTTC; CDR3: CASSSQGLGYGYTF
V: TRBV30; size: NA; J: TRBJ1-2; D: NA; DNA: TGTGCCTGGAGAACCCCGGGACTAATCGGTGGCTACACCTTC; CDR3: CAWRTPGLIGGYTF
V: TRBV6-5; size: few; J: TRBJ2-3; D: TRBD1; DNA: TGTGCCAGCAGTGAACACAGGGGCACGCAGTATTTT; CDR3: CASSEHRGTQYF
V: TRBV12-3/TRBV12-4; size: few; J: TRBJ1-1; D: TRBD1; DNA: TGTGCCAGCCGAACTCCAGGGGGGCGTAGGACTGAAGCTTTCTTT; CDR3: CASRTPGGRRTEAFF
V: TRBV9; size: NA; J: TRBJ2-1; D: NA; DNA: TGTGCCAGCAGCCTGAGGGGGGACCTCTACAATGAGCAGTTCTTC; CDR3: CASSLRGDLYNEQFF
V: TRBV29-1; size: NA; J: TRBJ2-2; D: NA; DNA: TGCAGCGTGGGGGCGGGGGCCGGCACCGGGGAGCTGTTTTTT; CDR3: CSVGAGAGTGELFF
V: TRBV5-6; size: NA; J: TRBJ1-1; D: NA; DNA: TGTGCCAGCCGTCTAGGGAGAAACACTGAAGCTTTCTTT; CDR3: CASRLGRNTEAFF
V: TRBV5-1; size: few; J: TRBJ2-5; D: TRBD1; DNA: TGCGCCAGCAGCCCACAGGGGGGAAAGACCCAGTACTTC; CDR3: CASSPQGGKTQYF
V: TRBV19; size: few; J: TRBJ1-5; D: NA; DNA: TGTGCCAGTAGTGGTGAACAGCGAAACGGGAATCAGCCCCAGCATTTT; CDR3: CASSGEQRNGNQPQHF
V: TRBV3-1; size: many; J: TRBJ2-2; D: NA; DNA: TGTGCCAGCAGCCTGCCCGGGGGGGAGCTGTTTTTT; CDR3: CASSLPGGELFF
V: TRBV12-3/TRBV12-4; size: few; J: TRBJ2-7; D: NA; DNA: TGTGCCAGCAGTTTTGTCAGCTACGAGCAGTACTTC; CDR3: CASSFVSYEQYF
V: TRBV7-9; size: NA; J: TRBJ2-1; D: NA; DNA: TGTGCCAGCAGTCACGACCTTCACAATGAGCAGTTCTTC; CDR3: CASSHDLHNEQFF
V: TRBV11-2; size: few; J: TRBJ1-2; D: NA; DNA: TGTGCCAGCAGCTCGAGGACAGTGTCTAACTATGGCTACACCTTC; CDR3: CASSSRTVSNYGYTF
V: TRBV10-3; size: NA; J: TRBJ2-6; D: TRBD1; DNA: TGTGCCCTAGGGCCAGGGGGAAACTCTGGGGCCAACGTCCTGACTTTC; CDR3: CALGPGGNSGANVLTF
V: TRBV5-1; size: NA; J: TRBJ2-7; D: NA; DNA: TGCGCCAGCAGCTTTGAAACCGGAGGCCCCTACGAGCAGTACTTC; CDR3: CASSFETGGPYEQYF
V: TRBV5-1; size: many; J: TRBJ2-2; D: TRBD2; DNA: TGCGCCAGCAGCCTAGCGGGAGACACCGGGGAGCTGTTTTTT; CDR3: CASSLAGDTGELFF